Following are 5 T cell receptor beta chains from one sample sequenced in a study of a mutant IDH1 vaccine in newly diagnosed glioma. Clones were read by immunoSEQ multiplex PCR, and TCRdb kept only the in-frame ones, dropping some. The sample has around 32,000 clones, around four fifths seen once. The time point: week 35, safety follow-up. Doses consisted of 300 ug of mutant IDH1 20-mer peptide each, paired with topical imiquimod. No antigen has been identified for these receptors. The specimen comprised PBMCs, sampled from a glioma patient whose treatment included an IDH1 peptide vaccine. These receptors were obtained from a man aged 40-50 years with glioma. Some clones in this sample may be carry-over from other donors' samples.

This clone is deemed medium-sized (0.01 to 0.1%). CDR3 nucleotide sequence: TGTGCCAGCTCACTCGGCTCCTATAATTCACCCCTCCACTTT. It is translated as CASSLGSYNSPLHF. This chain uses TRBV18 with TRBJ1-6; no firm D call. The CDR3 runs 14 residues. Germline V CDR1 and CDR2: KGHSH, LQKENI. Trimming took off 4 bases at V and 0 bases at J, with 4 bases between the two ends.

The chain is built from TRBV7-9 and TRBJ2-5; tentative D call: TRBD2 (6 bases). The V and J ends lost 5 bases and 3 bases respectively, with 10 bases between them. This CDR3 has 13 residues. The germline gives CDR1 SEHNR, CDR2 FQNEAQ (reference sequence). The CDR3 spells CASSRGAEETQYF. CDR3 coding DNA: TGTGCCAGCAGCCGCGGGGCAGAAGAGACCCAGTACTTC.

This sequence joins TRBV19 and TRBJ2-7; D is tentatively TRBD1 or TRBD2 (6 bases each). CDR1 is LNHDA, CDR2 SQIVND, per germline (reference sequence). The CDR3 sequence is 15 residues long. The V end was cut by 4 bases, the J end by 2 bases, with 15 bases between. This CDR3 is CASSTSEGGPYEQYF. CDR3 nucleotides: TGTGCCAGTAGTACCTCTGAGGGGGGCCCCTACGAGCAGTACTTC.

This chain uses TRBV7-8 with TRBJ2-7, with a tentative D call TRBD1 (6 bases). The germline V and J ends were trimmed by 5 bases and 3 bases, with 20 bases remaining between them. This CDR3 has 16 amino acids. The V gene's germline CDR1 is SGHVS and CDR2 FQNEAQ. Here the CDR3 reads CASSPTAQGLNYEQYF. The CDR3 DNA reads TGTGCCAGCAGCCCGACCGCGCAGGGGCTTAACTACGAGCAGTACTTC.

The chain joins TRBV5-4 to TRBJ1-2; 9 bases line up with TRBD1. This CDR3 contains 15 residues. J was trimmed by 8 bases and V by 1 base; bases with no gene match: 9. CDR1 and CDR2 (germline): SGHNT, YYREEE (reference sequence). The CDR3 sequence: CASSLKGTGKDGYTF. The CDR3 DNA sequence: TGTGCCAGCAGCTTGAAAGGGACAGGGAAGGACGGCTACACCTTC.